This TCR beta chain was identified in a study of CD8 T cells in Susac syndrome. Reverse transcription used about 0.45 to 1 ug RNA and random hexamers. TCR beta CDR3 was amplified by immunoSEQ multiplex PCR. This amplification extended across 54 Vbeta and 13 Jbeta segments. TCRdb redid the calling of the immunoSEQ multiplex PCR reads with MiXCR, one entry per CDR3 protein. The repertoire holds about 130,000 distinct CDR3 sequences, with nearly 95% as singletons. V was clipped by 4 bases and J by 1 base, with 16 bases between them. This CDR3 has 16 residues. Germline assignment: CDR1 MNHNS and CDR2 SASEGT. Study-level points and caveats: The study recognized that the number of individuals in its TCR sequencing and HLA analysis was relatively small.

Note on this clonotype: No antigen is known for it.

TCR beta sequences were obtained from blood CD8+ and CD4+ T cells. Healthy donors constituted the controls, which were matched for age and sex. The clonotype was recovered from a human donor in good health. The specimen sequenced was CD4+ T cells from PBMCs. The chain uses TRBV6-1 and TRBJ1-1; D gene uncertain. CDR3 region: CASSARASRENTEAFF. CDR3 DNA: TGTGCCAGCAGTGCCCGGGCCAGCCGAGAGAACACTGAAGCTTTCTTT.